What follows are 32 T cell receptor beta chains derived from one specimen sequenced in a study of blood T cells in healthy people across ages. Then a second PCR, running about 6 to 12 cycles, was carried out with a sample-barcoded 5' primer and a J-beta primer mix. TCRdb called the 5' RACE reads again in MiXCR, with one record for every CDR3 protein. The sample shows 500,000 to 700,000 distinct CDR3 sequences, about 30% of them seen only once. The sequencing input was blood. These receptors all come from a woman at least 80 years old in good health.

Worth noting for this clonotype: At one of its ends the junction is not consistent with the germline gene, which may arise from a read error. The rearrangement uses TRBV5-6 and TRBJ2-5; D possibly uses TRBD1 or TRBD2 (6 bases each). The germline V gene encodes CDR1 SGHDT and CDR2 YYEEEE. The CDR3 sequence is 14 residues long. The CDR3 DNA follows: TGTGCCAGCAGCACGCCGGGACTGGGGGCGTTTTTATGCTTC. Translated: CASSTPGLGAFLCF.

This clonotype was counted ten times or more. This chain connects TRBV9 to TRBJ2-5; possibly TRBD1 for D (6 bases). The CDR3 extends over 14 amino acids. CDR1 is SGDLS and CDR2 is YYNGEE in the germline V gene. The V gene lost 3 bases and the J gene lost 0 bases, with 9 bases spanning the gap. CDR3 DNA: TGTGCCAGCAGCGACAGGGCGTACCAAGAGACCCAGTACTTC. This encodes CASSDRAYQETQYF.

A single count supports this clonotype. The chain uses TRBV12-3 or TRBV12-4 and TRBJ1-4, with D unclear. V shed 2 bases and J shed 7 bases, with 11 bases lying between them. The CDR3 is 14 amino acids. The CDR3 reads CASSLMFRSEKLFF. In DNA, the CDR3 is TGTGCCAGCAGTTTAATGTTCCGGTCTGAAAAACTGTTTTTT.

This clonotype has a count of ten or more. The chain is built from TRBV12-3 or TRBV12-4 and TRBJ1-2; TRBD1 matches 7 bases. There are 13 residues in the CDR3. The V and J ends lost 4 bases and 4 bases, in that order; junction bases with no gene match: 3. The CDR3 coding sequence is TGTGCCAGCAGTTCGACAGGGAGCTATGGCTACACCTTC. The encoded protein is CASSSTGSYGYTF.

This clonotype was recorded many times. The chain carries TRBV6-2 or TRBV6-3 and TRBJ2-7, with a tentative D call TRBD1 (5 bases). The CDR3 spans 14 residues. Per the germline V gene, CDR1 is MNHEY and CDR2 is SVGEGT. Trimming took 0 bases from V and 11 from J, leaving 17 bases between them. The CDR3 DNA follows: TGTGCCAGCAGTTACTCGACACAGGCCGGAGCGAAGTACTTC. This gives the protein CASSYSTQAGAKYF.

This clonotype was seen ten or more times. This chain links TRBV5-1 with TRBJ2-7, with 7 bases matching TRBD2. This CDR3 contains 14 residues. Germline V gene sequence: CDR1 SGHRS, CDR2 YFSETQ. The V segment lost 2 bases and the J segment 3 bases; nucleotides outside the gene matches: 5. CDR3 bases: TGCGCCAGCAGCTTCAAAGCGGGGAACTACGAGCAGTACTTC. Residues: CASSFKAGNYEQYF. Full variable domain (remainder filled in from reference TRBV5-1 and TRBJ2-7): KAGVTQTPRYLIKTRGQQVTLSCSPISGHRSVSWYQQTPGQGLQFLFEYFSETQRNKGNFPGRFSGRQFSNSRSEMNVSTLELGDSALYLCASSFKAGNYEQYFGPGTRLTVT.

This chain connects TRBV5-1 to TRBJ2-6; D may correspond to TRBD1 or TRBD2 (5 bases each). The ends were cut back, 4 bases at V and 0 bases at J, with 11 bases in the middle. The V gene's germline CDR1 is SGHRS and CDR2 YFSETQ. The CDR3 extends over 16 amino acids. This CDR3 reads CASSGGRGSGANVLTF. The CDR3 region has the DNA TGCGCCAGCAGCGGGGGACGCGGCTCTGGGGCCAACGTCCTGACTTTC.

A note on this clonotype: A much larger clonotype is one base distant, so this may be a read error. The V call is TRBV4-2, the J call TRBJ1-2; tentative D call: TRBD1 (6 bases). The CDR3 covers 15 residues. Germline-derived CDR1 and CDR2 are LGHNA and YNFKEQ. The CDR3, as DNA: TGTGCCGGCAGCCAAGGGGGGGGTAGTAACTATGGCTACACCTTC. Translating gives CAGSQGGGSNYGYTF.

Many counts were recorded for this clonotype. The chain combines TRBV2 with TRBJ2-3; D is ambiguous. CDR1 is SNHLY, CDR2 FYNNEI, per germline. The CDR3 contains 15 residues. The germline V and J ends were trimmed by 5 bases and 5 bases, with 17 bases remaining between them. The CDR3 DNA is TGTGCCAGCAGTCCGAACATCCCGACTCAAGATACGCAGTATTTT. Protein product: CASSPNIPTQDTQYF.

This clonotype was detected a few times. This chain connects TRBV5-6 to TRBJ1-4, with D maybe TRBD1 (6 bases). V was cut by 4 bases and J by 11 bases, with 18 bases left in between. This CDR3 has 14 amino acids. CDR1 and CDR2 (germline): SGHDT, YYEEEE. CDR3 in amino acids: CASSPAGGQGKLFF. CDR3 coding DNA: TGTGCCAGCAGCCCCGCTGGGGGGCAAGGGAAACTGTTTTTT.

The table lists this clonotype with many counts. The chain combines TRBV6-5 with TRBJ2-1, with a weak D call TRBD1 (7 bases). Germline V lookup: CDR1 MNHEY, CDR2 SVGAGI. This CDR3 region has 14 residues. Between the trimmed V and J ends, which lost 5 bases and 3 bases, there was a span of 11 bases. The CDR3 sequence is CASSRGTDYNEQFF. For the CDR3, the DNA is TGTGCCAGCAGTCGCGGGACAGACTACAATGAGCAGTTCTTC.

This clonotype was seen repeatedly, ten times or more. The chain combines TRBV4-1 with TRBJ2-3, with 9 bases identical to TRBD2. Losses at the gene ends were 0 bases for V and 1 base for J; bases not matched to a gene: 11. Germline CDR1 and CDR2: MGHRA and YSYEKL. This CDR3 comprises 19 residues. CDR3 amino acids: CASSQEVAGGLGGTDTQYF. In nucleotides, the CDR3 is TGCGCCAGCAGCCAAGAGGTGGCGGGGGGGCTTGGGGGCACAGATACGCAGTATTTT.

This clonotype was observed at least ten times. The chain links TRBV20-1 to TRBJ2-6; 7 nucleotides align to TRBD1. CDR3 size: 17 residues. Germline V lookup: CDR1 DFQATT, CDR2 SNEGSKA (reference sequence). The ends lost 1 base at V and 0 bases at J; junction bases unmatched: 6. The CDR3 coding sequence is TGCAGTGCTAGAGCCGGGACAGCCCTCTCTGGGGCCAACGTCCTGACTTTC. Amino acids: CSARAGTALSGANVLTF.

The chain couples TRBV5-6 to TRBJ1-4; 7 bases agree with TRBD1. Germline CDR1 is SGHDT and CDR2 is YYEEEE. This CDR3 has 20 residues. V lost 0 bases, J lost 3 bases, and 17 bases stayed unmatched. The CDR3 DNA is TGTGCCAGCAGCTTGGATTGGGGGGTACAGGGGACATCTGCTAATGAAAAACTGTTTTTT. It is translated as CASSLDWGVQGTSANEKLFF.

This clonotype was seen many times. In nucleotides, the CDR3 is TGTGCCAGCAGCTTTACTAGCGGGGATGAGCAGTTCTTC. Its protein is CASSFTSGDEQFF. The genes are TRBV3-1 and TRBJ2-1, with TRBD2 matching over 10 bases. This CDR3 is built from 13 residues. Trimming took 5 bases from V and 8 from J; bases not matched to a gene: 3. Germline V gene lookup returns CDR1 LGHDT and CDR2 YNNKEL (reference sequence).

This clonotype was recorded many times. This chain connects TRBV3-1 to TRBJ2-1, with a tentative D call TRBD2 (8 bases). Germline loops: CDR1 LGHDT, CDR2 YNNKEL (reference sequence). The V end was cut by 1 base, the J end by 15 bases, with 19 bases between. The CDR3 spans 14 residues. CDR3 loop: CASSQAAGQRGLFF. The CDR3 DNA reads TGTGCCAGCAGCCAAGCAGCGGGACAGCGGGGGCTGTTCTTC.

This clonotype was seen only a few times. Given a much more abundant clone one base away, this may be a read error. This rearrangement joins TRBV4-1 to TRBJ2-5, with 10 bases lining up with TRBD2. The DNA end is a closer match to TRBJ2-1, so the J assignment may be wrong. CDR1 is MGHRA, CDR2 YSYEKL, per germline. This CDR3 is built from 16 residues. The CDR3 loop reads CASSQESGGVVETQFF. The CDR3, as DNA: TGCGCCAGCAGCCAAGAAAGCGGGGGGGTGGTAGAGACCCAGTTCTTC.

As to this clonotype: Possible read error: a much larger clone is one base away. CDR3 in amino acids: CASKPTVNTEAFF. Written as DNA, the CDR3 is TGTGCCAGCAAGCCGACAGTTAACACTGAAGCTTTCTTT. The chain combines TRBV6-1 with TRBJ1-1; D is possibly TRBD1 (5 bases). The CDR3 spans 13 residues. V was shortened by 7 bases and J by 2 bases, with 11 bases between the two germline ends. Germline CDR1 reads MNHNS; CDR2 reads SASEGT.

In this sample, this clonotype turned up a few times. The J gene is TRBJ2-2, the V gene TRBV4-3, with 8 bases identical to TRBD1. V lost 0 bases, J lost 6 bases, and 6 bases stayed unmatched. This CDR3 has 16 residues. Germline CDR1 is LGHNA and CDR2 is YSLEER. The CDR3 sequence is CASSQDSTGGSGELFF. DNA of the CDR3: TGCGCCAGCAGCCAAGATTCAACAGGGGGGTCCGGGGAGCTGTTTTTT.

J is TRBJ2-5 and V is TRBV7-2, with D hard to call. The J call is uncertain, as TRBJ2-7 better fits the DNA end. The CDR3 consists of 13 residues. CDR1 and CDR2 (germline): SGHTA, FQGNSA. The CDR3 protein is CASSLVGKIEQYF. The DNA of the CDR3 is TGTGCCAGCAGCTTAGTGGGAAAGATCGAGCAGTACTTC.

The gene calls are TRBV4-1 and TRBJ1-6, with 7 bases lining up with TRBD1. The junction had 7 bases not matched to a gene; V was cut back by 0 bases and J by 11 bases. Per the germline V gene, CDR1 is MGHRA and CDR2 is YSYEKL. The CDR3 consists of 15 residues. CDR3 sequence (DNA): TGCGCCAGCAGCCAAGAAGTGACAGGGCGTACACCCCTCCACTTT. Its translation is CASSQEVTGRTPLHF.

This chain connects TRBV7-6 to TRBJ1-2; D not certain. The CDR3 covers 13 residues. V lost 1 base, J lost 6 bases, and 9 bases lay in between. CDR1 SGHVS and CDR2 FNYEAQ come from the germline V gene. CDR3 DNA: TGTGCCAGCAGCTTAGACTCAGGACATGGCTACACCTTC. Amino acids: CASSLDSGHGYTF.

This clonotype came up many times. CDR3 protein: CAWSVTGSYEQYF. The DNA for the CDR3 is TGTGCCTGGAGTGTAACAGGGTCCTACGAGCAGTACTTC. The rearrangement links TRBV30 to TRBJ2-7, with D possibly matching TRBD1 (6 bases). V lost 0 bases, J lost 1 base, and 7 bases lay in between. The CDR3 is made up of 13 amino acids. Per germline, CDR1 GTSNPN and CDR2 SVGIG (reference sequence).

This clonotype was seen more than once but under ten times. A much larger clone is a single base away; this may be a read error. The chain joins TRBV9 to TRBJ2-1, with a weak D call TRBD2 (6 bases). Germline loops: CDR1 SGDLS, CDR2 YYNGEE. V dropped 2 bases and J dropped 13 bases, with 31 bases sitting between them. There are 18 residues in the CDR3. This chain's CDR3 is CASSVGRVRRANQETQFF. As DNA, the CDR3 is TGTGCCAGCAGCGTGGGAAGGGTCCGGAGGGCCAACCAAGAGACCCAGTTCTTC.

J is TRBJ2-7 and V is TRBV5-1; D might be TRBD1 or TRBD2, each matching 5 bases. Trimming shortened V by 6 bases and J by 1 base, and 14 bases separated the two germline ends. CDR1 is SGHRS, CDR2 YFSETQ, per germline. CDR3 size: 14 residues. The CDR3 DNA sequence: TGCGCCAGCACCCGGGGCGACACGTCCTACGAGCAGTACTTC. Translation gives CASTRGDTSYEQYF.

This clonotype was seen ten or more times. The chain is built from TRBV7-3 and TRBJ2-3; D is perhaps TRBD2 (6 bases). The CDR3 covers 13 residues. Germline CDR1 and CDR2: SGHTA and FQGTGA. V shed 5 bases and J shed 9 bases, with 15 bases lying between them. Here the CDR3 DNA reads TGTGCCAGCAGCCACTTAGCGGAGACAACGCAGTATTTT. Translation gives CASSHLAETTQYF.

This clonotype was seen ten or more times. This sequence joins TRBV29-1 and TRBJ2-1, with 11 positions matching TRBD2. V was clipped by 6 bases and J by 10 bases; unmatched bases: 11. The CDR3 loop spans 14 amino acids. The germline gives CDR1 SQVTM, CDR2 ANQGSEA. CDR3 residues: CSVRGSASGGEQFF. CDR3 sequence (DNA): TGCAGCGTGAGGGGGTCGGCTAGCGGGGGGGAGCAGTTCTTC.

Many counts were recorded for this clonotype. The V and J genes are TRBV20-1 and TRBJ2-3, with 8 positions matching TRBD2. Germline trimming cut 6 bases from V and 2 bases from J; bases unmatched to any gene: 4. This CDR3 comprises 13 residues. Germline-derived CDR1 and CDR2 are DFQATT and SNEGSKA (reference sequence). The CDR3 sequence is CSAPRGATDTQYF. CDR3 sequence (DNA): TGCAGTGCCCCGCGGGGGGCCACAGATACGCAGTATTTT.

There are many counts of this clonotype. The chain uses TRBV18 and TRBJ2-1, with D unclear. Germline CDR1 and CDR2: KGHSH and LQKENI. The germline V and J ends were trimmed by 1 base and 7 bases, with 11 bases remaining between them. This CDR3 region has 14 residues. The CDR3 bases are TGTGCCAGCTCACCACAGATGGGTGGAAATGAGCAGTTCTTC. This gives the protein CASSPQMGGNEQFF.

This chain joins TRBV27 and TRBJ1-5, with 9 bases matching TRBD1. V shed 8 bases, J shed 4 bases, and the junction held 0 bases outside the gene matches. CDR3 length equals 12 residues. CDR1 MNHEY and CDR2 SMNVEV come from the germline V gene (reference sequence). CDR3 in DNA: TGTGCCAGCGGACAGGGGAATCAGCCCCAGCATTTT. Amino acid sequence: CASGQGNQPQHF.

The sample holds many counts of this clonotype. The chain employs TRBV6-5 and TRBJ1-2; weak D call: TRBD1 (5 bases). V was cut by 4 bases and J by 0 bases, with 15 bases left in between. CDR3 length: 16 residues. CDR1 MNHEY and CDR2 SVGAGI come from the germline V gene. The CDR3 loop is CASSSKTDLANYGYTF. The CDR3 nucleotides are TGTGCCAGCAGTTCCAAGACAGACCTAGCTAACTATGGCTACACCTTC.

To note about this clonotype: A junction boundary mismatches the germline segment, possibly from a read error. The rearrangement links TRBV11-3 to TRBJ2-3; D is ambiguous. Germline assignment: CDR1 SGHNT and CDR2 YENEEA. This CDR3 spans 13 amino acids. In DNA, the CDR3 is TGTGCCGGCAGCTTAGCAGGAACAGATACGCAGTATTTT. It encodes CAGSLAGTDTQYF.